This T cell receptor beta chain is from a study of vaccination effects on CD4 cells after COVID-19. The germline CDR1 and CDR2 sequences are PRHDT and FYEKMQ (reference sequence). The CDR3 has 16 residues. After removal of 0 bases from V and 1 base from J, the junction contained 3 bases not matched to a gene. Before sequencing, viral peptide pools were used by the ViraFEST assay to expand antigen-specific CD4+ T cells. Isolating CD4+ T cells followed roughly ten days of culture. It was two doses of either the BNT162b2 or mRNA-1273 vaccine that participants received. A word on this clone: Its antigen is not identified.

Using immunoSEQ multiplex PCR, the repertoire was profiled, and TCRdb retains in-frame clones only, with some absent. The table has tens of thousands of clones, 65% to 80% seen once; the top ten hold about 10%. This specimen was CD4+ T cells from PBMCs cultured with HCoV-NL63 spike peptides, taken after COVID-19 vaccination. J is TRBJ2-1 and V is TRBV13, with 7 bases identical to TRBD1. This receptor was obtained from a human donor who received a COVID-19 vaccine. In nucleotides, the CDR3 is TGTGCCAGCAGCTTAGGCCTCAGGGGGTCCTACAATGAGCAGTTCTTC. It is translated as CASSLGLRGSYNEQFF.